This TCR beta chain was observed in a study of blood T cells in healthy people across ages. Germline V lookup: CDR1 DFQATT, CDR2 SNEGSKA (reference sequence). Trimming shortened V by 2 bases and J by 4 bases, and 14 bases separated the two germline ends. CDR3 size: 15 residues. A sample-barcoded 5' primer and a J-beta primer mix were used in a second PCR of roughly 6 to 11 cycles. TCRdb re-called the 5' RACE reads through MiXCR, storing one row per CDR3 protein. The sample lists about 1.6 million distinct CDR3 sequences, about 35% occurring once. The chain has TRBV20-1 and TRBJ2-2; tentative D call: TRBD1 (6 bases). The receptor was derived from a woman under 40 in good health. Sequencing was done on a sample of blood. The CDR3 reads CSARYGGSGTGELFF. The CDR3 DNA sequence: TGCAGTGCTAGATATGGGGGCTCGGGCACCGGGGAGCTGTTTTTT.